A selection of T cell receptor beta chains follows, all from one sample in a study of blood T cell repertoires in COVID-19. Generated by immunoSEQ multiplex PCR, the TCRdb table keeps only in-frame clones and is missing some. Among over 400,000 clones listed, roughly 90% were seen once. The sample comprised peripheral blood. The origin of the receptors is a young woman with active or convalescent COVID-19. CDR3s include the opening cysteine and the closing phenylalanine or tryptophan. D genes are given only for firm matches. Part of the rows lack a size; the others show once, few, many or a class for expanded clones.

cdr3_aa | cdr3_nt | clone_size | j_call | d_call | v_call
CSALGQGLYGYTF | TGCAGCGCATTAGGACAGGGCTTATATGGCTACACCTTC | once | TRBJ1-2 | TRBD1 | TRBV29-1
CASSPGTWKTDTQYF | TGTGCCAGCTCCCCTGGGACATGGAAAACAGATACGCAGTATTTT | NA | TRBJ2-3 | NA | TRBV18
CASRTGTGGTEAFF | TGTGCCAGCAGGACCGGGACAGGGGGAACTGAAGCTTTCTTT | NA | TRBJ1-1 | TRBD1 | TRBV6-5
CASSPDRGSTEAFF | TGTGCCAGTAGTCCGGACAGGGGGTCCACTGAAGCTTTCTTT | once | TRBJ1-1 | TRBD1 | TRBV19
CASRPEKAGGSEKLFF | TGTGCCAGCAGACCCGAAAAAGCAGGGGGCAGTGAAAAACTGTTTTTT | few | TRBJ1-4 | TRBD1 | TRBV6-6
CASSLRGKSEQYF | TGTGCCAGCAGCTTAAGGGGGAAAAGCGAGCAGTACTTC | NA | TRBJ2-7 | NA | TRBV5-4
CASSVDLEGMQYF | TGTGCCAGCAGCGTAGATTTAGAGGGTATGCAGTATTTT | NA | TRBJ2-3 | NA | TRBV9
CASTGHLNQPQHF | TGTGCCAGCACTGGACACCTAAATCAGCCCCAGCATTTT | NA | TRBJ1-5 | NA | TRBV2
CASSRDRENTEAFF | TGTGCCAGTAGCCGGGACAGGGAGAACACTGAAGCTTTCTTT | NA | TRBJ1-1 | TRBD1 | TRBV19
CASRRAGGKETQYF | TGTGCCAGCCGACGAGCGGGGGGTAAAGAGACCCAGTACTTC | NA | TRBJ2-5 | TRBD2 | TRBV7-2
CAWNGGSGYNEQFF | TGTGCCTGGAATGGGGGGAGCGGCTACAATGAGCAGTTCTTC | NA | TRBJ2-1 | NA | TRBV30
CASSTGSSSITEAFF | TGCGCCAGCAGCACAGGATCAAGTTCGATCACTGAAGCTTTCTTT | NA | TRBJ1-1 | NA | TRBV5-1
CSVETGGDEQFF | TGCAGCGTTGAAACGGGTGGCGATGAGCAGTTCTTC | NA | TRBJ2-1 | NA | TRBV29-1
CASSHREGITEAFF | TGTGCCAGCAGTCACAGGGAAGGGATCACTGAAGCTTTCTTT | NA | TRBJ1-1 | NA | TRBV6-5
CASSFPNTDTQYF | TGTGCCAGCAGTTTCCCCAACACAGATACGCAGTATTTT | NA | TRBJ2-3 | NA | TRBV6-2/TRBV6-3
CASSPRVFTEAFF | TGTGCCAGCAGCCCCCGGGTGTTTACTGAAGCTTTCTTT | NA | TRBJ1-1 | NA | TRBV7-9
CASTQTGDEKLFF | TGTGCCAGCACCCAAACGGGAGATGAAAAACTGTTTTTT | NA | TRBJ1-4 | NA | TRBV11-2